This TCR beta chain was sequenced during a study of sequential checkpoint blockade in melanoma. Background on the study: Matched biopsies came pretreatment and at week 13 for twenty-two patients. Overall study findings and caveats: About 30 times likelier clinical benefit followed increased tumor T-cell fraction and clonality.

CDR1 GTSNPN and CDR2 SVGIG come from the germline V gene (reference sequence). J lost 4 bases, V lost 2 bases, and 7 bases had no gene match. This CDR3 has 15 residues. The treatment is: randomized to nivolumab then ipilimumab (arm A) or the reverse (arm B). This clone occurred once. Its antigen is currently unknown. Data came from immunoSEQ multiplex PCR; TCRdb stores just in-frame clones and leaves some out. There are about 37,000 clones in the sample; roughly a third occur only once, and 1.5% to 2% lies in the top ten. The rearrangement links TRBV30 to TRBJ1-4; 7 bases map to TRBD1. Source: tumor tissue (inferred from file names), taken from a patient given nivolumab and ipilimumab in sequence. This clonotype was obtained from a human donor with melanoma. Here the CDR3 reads CAWSRGQTINEKLFF. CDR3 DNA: TGTGCCTGGAGTAGGGGGCAGACGATTAATGAAAAACTGTTTTTT.